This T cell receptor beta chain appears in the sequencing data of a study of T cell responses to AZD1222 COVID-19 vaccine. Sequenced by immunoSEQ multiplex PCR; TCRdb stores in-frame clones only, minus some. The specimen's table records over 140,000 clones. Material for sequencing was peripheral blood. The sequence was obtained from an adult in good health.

The CDR3 loop reads CATSRDLGQGGGNYGYTF. The CDR3 DNA follows: TGTGCCACCAGCAGAGATCTGGGACAGGGAGGGGGTAACTATGGCTACACCTTC. This chain links TRBV15 with TRBJ1-2; TRBD1 aligns across 9 bases. This CDR3 has 18 residues. Trimming cost V 0 bases and J 1 base; bases outside gene matches: 9. From germline, CDR1 is LNHNV and CDR2 YYDKDF (reference sequence).